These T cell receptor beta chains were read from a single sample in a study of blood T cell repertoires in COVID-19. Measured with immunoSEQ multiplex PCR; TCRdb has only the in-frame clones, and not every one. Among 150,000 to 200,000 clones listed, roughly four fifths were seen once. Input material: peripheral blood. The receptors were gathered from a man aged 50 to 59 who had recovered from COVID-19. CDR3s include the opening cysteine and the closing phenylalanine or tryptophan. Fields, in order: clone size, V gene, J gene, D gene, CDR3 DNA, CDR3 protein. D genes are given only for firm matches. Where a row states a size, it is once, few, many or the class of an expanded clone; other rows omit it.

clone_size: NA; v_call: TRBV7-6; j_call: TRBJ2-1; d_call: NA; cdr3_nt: TGTGCCAGCAGCTTAGACGGGACTCCGTACAATGAGCAGTTCTTC; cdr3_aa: CASSLDGTPYNEQFF
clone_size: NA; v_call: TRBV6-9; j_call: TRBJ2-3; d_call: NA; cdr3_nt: TGTGCCAGCAGAACTCCCCCAAGCCCCTCAGGAGATACGCAGTATTTT; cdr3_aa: CASRTPPSPSGDTQYF
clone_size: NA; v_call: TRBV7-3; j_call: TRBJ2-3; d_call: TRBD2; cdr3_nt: TGTGCCAGCAGCTTAAAACCCCCGGGACTAGATCTTGGTACGCAGTATTTT; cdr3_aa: CASSLKPPGLDLGTQYF
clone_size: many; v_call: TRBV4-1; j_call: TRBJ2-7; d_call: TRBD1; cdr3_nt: TGCGCCAGCAGCCAATTTGACAGGGTGGGCTACGAGCAGTACTTC; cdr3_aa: CASSQFDRVGYEQYF
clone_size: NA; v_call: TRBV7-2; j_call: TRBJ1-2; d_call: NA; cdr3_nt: TGTGCCAGCAGCTTAGGCGGGCTCGCGGCCTATGGCTACACCTTC; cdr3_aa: CASSLGGLAAYGYTF
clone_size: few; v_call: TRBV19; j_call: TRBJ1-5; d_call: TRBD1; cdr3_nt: TGTGCCAGTAGTATAGACGAAGACTCCGGGACAGGGGATCAGCCCCAGCATTTT; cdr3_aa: CASSIDEDSGTGDQPQHF
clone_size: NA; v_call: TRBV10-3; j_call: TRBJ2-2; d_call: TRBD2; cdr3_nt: TGTGCCAGCGGGGGGGGCACCGGGGAGCTGTTTTTT; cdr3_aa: CASGGGTGELFF
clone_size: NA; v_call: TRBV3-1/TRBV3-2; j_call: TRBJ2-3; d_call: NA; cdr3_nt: TGTGCCAGCAGCGCTAGGGACTCCACAGATACGCAGTATTTT; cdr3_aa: CASSARDSTDTQYF
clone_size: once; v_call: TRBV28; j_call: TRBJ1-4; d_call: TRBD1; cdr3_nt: TGTGCCAGCAGCCACGACTCAGGGGGGATAGGTGAAAAACTGTTTTTT; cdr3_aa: CASSHDSGGIGEKLFF
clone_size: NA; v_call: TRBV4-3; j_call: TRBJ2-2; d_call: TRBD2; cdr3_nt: TGCGCCAGCCGGGGGACTAGCGGGAGTTATGGACCCGGGGAGCTGTTTTTT; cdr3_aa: CASRGTSGSYGPGELFF
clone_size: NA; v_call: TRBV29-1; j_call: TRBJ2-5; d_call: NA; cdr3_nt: TGCAGCGCCATGGACTTTATCGTGGGAGAGACCCAGTACTTC; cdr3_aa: CSAMDFIVGETQYF
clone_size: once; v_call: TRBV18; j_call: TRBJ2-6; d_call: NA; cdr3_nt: TGTGCCAGCTCCCCTTATTTTAGCTCTGGGGCCAACGTCCTGACTTTC; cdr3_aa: CASSPYFSSGANVLTF
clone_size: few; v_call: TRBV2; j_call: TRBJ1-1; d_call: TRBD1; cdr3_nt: TGTGCCAGCAGGTCGGACAGGGGATTGAACACTGAAGCTTTCTTT; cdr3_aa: CASRSDRGLNTEAFF
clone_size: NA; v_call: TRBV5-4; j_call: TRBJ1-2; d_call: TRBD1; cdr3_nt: TGTGCCAGCAGCTCCCCGGGACAGAACTATGGCTACACCTTC; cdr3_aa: CASSSPGQNYGYTF
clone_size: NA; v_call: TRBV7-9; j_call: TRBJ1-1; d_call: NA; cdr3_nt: TGTGCCAGCAGCTTAGCGGGGGCCGGGGCCCGGAAAGCTTTCTTT; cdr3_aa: CASSLAGAGARKAFF
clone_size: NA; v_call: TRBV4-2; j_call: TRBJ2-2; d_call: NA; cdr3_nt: TGTGCCAGCAGCCAAGATCAGGGAACCGGGGAGCTGTTTTTT; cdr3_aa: CASSQDQGTGELFF
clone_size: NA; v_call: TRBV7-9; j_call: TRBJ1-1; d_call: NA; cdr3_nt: TGTGCCAGTGCAGGGAGGGGAAACACTGAAGCTTTCTTT; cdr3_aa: CASAGRGNTEAFF
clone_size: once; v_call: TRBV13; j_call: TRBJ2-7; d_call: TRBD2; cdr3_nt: TGTGCCAGCAGCTCACCTGGCGGGGGGCGAAATTACGAGCAGTACTTC; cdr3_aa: CASSSPGGGRNYEQYF
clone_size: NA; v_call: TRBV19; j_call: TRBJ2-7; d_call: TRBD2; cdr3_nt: TGTGCCACGCGGGAGGGCTACGAGCAGTACTTC; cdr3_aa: CATREGYEQYF
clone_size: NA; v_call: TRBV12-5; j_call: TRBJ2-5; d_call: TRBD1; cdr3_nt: TGTGCTAGTGGTTCCGGACAGGGTCTGGAGACCCAGTACTTC; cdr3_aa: CASGSGQGLETQYF
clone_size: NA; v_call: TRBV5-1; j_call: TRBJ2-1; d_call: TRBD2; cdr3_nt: TGCGCCAGCAGCTTGGCAGGTGGGAGGGCCTCTTTGGAGCAGTTCTTC; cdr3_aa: CASSLAGGRASLEQFF
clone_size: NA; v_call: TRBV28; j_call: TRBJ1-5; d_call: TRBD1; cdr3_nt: TGTGCCAGCAGTCCTACAGGGGGCGGCAATCAGCCCCAGCATTTT; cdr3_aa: CASSPTGGGNQPQHF
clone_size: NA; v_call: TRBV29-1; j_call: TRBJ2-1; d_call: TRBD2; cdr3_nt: TGCAGCGCACAACCGGGACTAGGGAATGAGCAGTTCTTC; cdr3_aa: CSAQPGLGNEQFF
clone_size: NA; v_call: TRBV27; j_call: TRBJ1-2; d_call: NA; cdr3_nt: TGTGCCAGCAACCCCCGAACAGGCCAACCCTATGGCTACACCTTC; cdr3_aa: CASNPRTGQPYGYTF
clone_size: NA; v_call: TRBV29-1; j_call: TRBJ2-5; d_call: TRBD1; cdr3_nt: TGCAGCGTTGCTAGGGACAGGGGGCAAGAGACCCAGTACTTC; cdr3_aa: CSVARDRGQETQYF
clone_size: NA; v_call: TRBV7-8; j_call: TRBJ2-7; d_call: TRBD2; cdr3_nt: TGTGCCAGCAGCTTAGGTTACGGGACTAGCGGGCACTACGAGCAGTACTTC; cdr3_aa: CASSLGYGTSGHYEQYF
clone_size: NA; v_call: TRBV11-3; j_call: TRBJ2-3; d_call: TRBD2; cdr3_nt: TGTGCCAGCAGCTTAGGGGCGGGAGGCCCTAGCACAGATACGCAGTATTTT; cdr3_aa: CASSLGAGGPSTDTQYF
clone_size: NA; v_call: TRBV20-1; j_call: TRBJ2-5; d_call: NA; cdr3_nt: TGCAGTGCTAGAAGAGGGGAGACCCAGTACTTC; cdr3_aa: CSARRGETQYF
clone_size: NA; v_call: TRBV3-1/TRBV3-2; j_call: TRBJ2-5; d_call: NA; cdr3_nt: TGTGCCAGCAGCCAATTGTCTGAGACCCAGTACTTC; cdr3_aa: CASSQLSETQYF
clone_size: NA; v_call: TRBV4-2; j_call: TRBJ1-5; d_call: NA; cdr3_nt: TGTGCCAGCTGGGCAGGGGCCGGGCAGCCCCAGCATTTT; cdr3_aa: CASWAGAGQPQHF
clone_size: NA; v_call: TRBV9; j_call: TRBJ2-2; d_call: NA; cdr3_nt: TGTGCCAGCAGCGTAGCGGGGATCAACACCGGGGAGCTGTTTTTT; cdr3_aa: CASSVAGINTGELFF
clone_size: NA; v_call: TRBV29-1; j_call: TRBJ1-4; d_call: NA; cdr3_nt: TGCAGCGTTGAAGTTGGTTCTAAGGAAAAACTGTTTTTT; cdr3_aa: CSVEVGSKEKLFF
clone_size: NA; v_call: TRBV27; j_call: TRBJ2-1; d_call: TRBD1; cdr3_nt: TGTGCCAGCAGTTTTCGACAGGGTTCCTACAATGAGCAGTTCTTC; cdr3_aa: CASSFRQGSYNEQFF
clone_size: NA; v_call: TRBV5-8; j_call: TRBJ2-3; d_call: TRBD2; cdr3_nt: TGTGCCAGCAGCGCGGGACTAGCGGGCACAGATACGCAGTATTTT; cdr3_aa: CASSAGLAGTDTQYF
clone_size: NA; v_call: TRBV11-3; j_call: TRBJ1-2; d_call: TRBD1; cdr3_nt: TGTGCCAGCAGCTCAGGACAGGGAGGTGGCTACACCTTC; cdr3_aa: CASSSGQGGGYTF
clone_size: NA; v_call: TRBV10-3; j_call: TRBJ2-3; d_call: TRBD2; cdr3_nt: TGTGCCATCAGTGAGCGGCTAGCGGGAGAAACTAGCACAGATACGCAGTATTTT; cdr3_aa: CAISERLAGETSTDTQYF
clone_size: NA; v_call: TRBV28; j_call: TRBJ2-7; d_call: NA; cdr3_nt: TGTGCCAGTGGGAGGATGGAGCAGTACTTC; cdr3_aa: CASGRMEQYF
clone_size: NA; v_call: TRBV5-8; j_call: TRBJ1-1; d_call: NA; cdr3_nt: TGTGCCAGCAGCTTGAACAGGAACACTGAAGCTTTCTTT; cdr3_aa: CASSLNRNTEAFF
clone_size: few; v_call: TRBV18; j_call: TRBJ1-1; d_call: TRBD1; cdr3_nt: TGTGCCAGCTCACCACCCGGACAGGGGGGGATTAGGACTGAAGCTTTCTTT; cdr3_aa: CASSPPGQGGIRTEAFF
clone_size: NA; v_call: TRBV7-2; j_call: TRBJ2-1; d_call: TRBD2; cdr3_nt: TGTGCCAGCAGCTTAGCCGCGGGACTAGCCTATGAGCAGTTCTTC; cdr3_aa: CASSLAAGLAYEQFF
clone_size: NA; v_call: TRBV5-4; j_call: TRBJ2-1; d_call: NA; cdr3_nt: TGTGCCAGCAGCCATCCGGACTACAGGTACGGTGAGCAGTTCTTC; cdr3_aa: CASSHPDYRYGEQFF
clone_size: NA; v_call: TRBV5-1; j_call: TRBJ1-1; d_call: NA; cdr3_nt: TGCGCCAGCAGCTTTGACAGAGCAGAAGCTTTCTTT; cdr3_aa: CASSFDRAEAFF
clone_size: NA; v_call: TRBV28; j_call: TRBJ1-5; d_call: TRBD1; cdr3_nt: TGTGCCAGCAGTCCAGGGACAGGCAATCAGCCCCAGCATTTT; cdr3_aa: CASSPGTGNQPQHF
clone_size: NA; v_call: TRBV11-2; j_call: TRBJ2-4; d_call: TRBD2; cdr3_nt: TGTGCCAGCAGCTTTCAATCGGGGGGAGACATTCAGTACTTC; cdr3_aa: CASSFQSGGDIQYF
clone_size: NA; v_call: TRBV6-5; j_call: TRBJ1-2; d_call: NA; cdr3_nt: TGTGCCAGCTGTCTATCTAGGAGAGGCTACACCTTC; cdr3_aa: CASCLSRRGYTF
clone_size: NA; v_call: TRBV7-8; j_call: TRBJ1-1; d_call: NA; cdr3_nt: TGTGCCAGCAGCTTGGACAGAAACACTGAAGCTTTCTTT; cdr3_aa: CASSLDRNTEAFF
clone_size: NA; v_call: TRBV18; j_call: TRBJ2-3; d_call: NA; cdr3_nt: TGTGCCAGCTCAGATGGACAGGGAGGGAAGGATACGCAGTATTTT; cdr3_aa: CASSDGQGGKDTQYF
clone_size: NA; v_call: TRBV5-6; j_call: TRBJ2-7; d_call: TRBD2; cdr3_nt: TGTGCCAGCAGCCCTGGGGGGGGTTACGAGCAGTACTTC; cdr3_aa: CASSPGGGYEQYF
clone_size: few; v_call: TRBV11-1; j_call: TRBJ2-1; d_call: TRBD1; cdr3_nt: TGTGCCAGCAGGAAAGCGGCGCAGGGGGCTAAACCGTTCTTC; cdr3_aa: CASRKAAQGAKPFF
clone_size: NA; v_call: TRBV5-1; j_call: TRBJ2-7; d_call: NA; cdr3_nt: TGCGCCAGCAGCTTGATTCCCAGTTCCTACGAGCAGTACTTC; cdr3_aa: CASSLIPSSYEQYF
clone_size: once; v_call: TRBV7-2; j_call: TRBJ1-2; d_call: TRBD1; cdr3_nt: TGTGCCAGCAGCTTTAGTCAGGGGGGAAACCCCGTCAGAGGCTACACCTTC; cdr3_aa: CASSFSQGGNPVRGYTF
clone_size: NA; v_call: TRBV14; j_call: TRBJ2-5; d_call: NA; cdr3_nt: TGTGCCAGCAGCCAAGAGGTCTGGGGGCTCGAGACCCAGTACTTC; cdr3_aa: CASSQEVWGLETQYF